The 18 T cell receptor beta chains in this list originate from one sample, sequenced in a study of cytomegalovirus exposure and HLA in healthy donors. PCR primers comprised 60 Vbeta and 13 Jbeta primers. Sequenced by immunoSEQ multiplex PCR; TCRdb stores in-frame clones only, minus some. The sample has approximately 150,000 clones, around 82% seen once. Sequencing used PBMCs. The origin of the receptors is a female donor in good health and CMV-seronegative.

The rearrangement uses TRBV11-2 and TRBJ2-3, with a weak D call TRBD2 (6 bases). The ends were cut back, 4 bases at V and 2 bases at J, with 19 bases in the middle. The CDR3 extends over 17 amino acids. Germline assignment: CDR1 SGHAT and CDR2 FQNNGV. CDR3 sequence reads: CASSSPVASAFTDTQYF. Written as DNA, the CDR3 is TGTGCCAGCAGCTCACCTGTCGCTAGCGCGTTCACAGATACGCAGTATTTT.

The rearrangement links TRBV11-2 to TRBJ2-1, with D possibly matching TRBD2 (6 bases). Trimming shortened V by 5 bases and J by 5 bases, and 13 bases separated the two germline ends. The length of the CDR3 is 14 residues. Germline V lookup: CDR1 SGHAT, CDR2 FQNNGV. The CDR3 spells CASSLSGWDNEQFF. DNA for the CDR3: TGTGCCAGCAGCCTAAGCGGGTGGGACAATGAGCAGTTCTTC. The whole variable domain, filled in from reference TRBV11-2 and TRBJ2-1, reads EAGVAQSPRYKIIEKRQSVAFWCNPISGHATLYWYQQILGQGPKLLIQFQNNGVVDDSQLPKDRFSAERLKGVDSTLKIQPAKLEDSAVYLCASSLSGWDNEQFFGPGTRLTVL.

The chain employs TRBV5-1 and TRBJ2-3; 7 bases match TRBD2. The germline CDR1 and CDR2 sequences are SGHRS and YFSETQ. J was trimmed by 2 bases and V by 0 bases; bases with no gene match: 6. The CDR3 is 16 amino acids. The CDR3 reads CASSLGAGEPTDTQYF. Written as DNA, the CDR3 is TGCGCCAGCAGCTTGGGGGCGGGGGAGCCCACAGATACGCAGTATTTT.

The J gene is TRBJ2-1, the V gene TRBV19; the match to TRBD2 covers 13 bases. Germline V CDR1 and CDR2: LNHDA, SQIVND (reference sequence). The CDR3 sequence is 16 residues long. Trimming removed 4 bases from V and 8 bases from J; junction bases left unmatched: 8. CDR3 DNA sequence: TGTGCCAGTAGTACGACCACTAGCGGGAGGGCCGATGAGCAGTTCTTC. Residues: CASSTTTSGRADEQFF.

This clone was counted once. V and J are TRBV27 and TRBJ2-3; 8 nucleotides align to TRBD2. The CDR3 sequence is 15 residues long. CDR1 MNHEY and CDR2 SMNVEV come from the germline V gene (reference sequence). V lost 6 bases and J lost 0; bases outside the gene matches: 5. DNA of the CDR3: TGTGCCAGCAGCGCGCCTAGCGGGAGCACAGATACGCAGTATTTT. Residues: CASSAPSGSTDTQYF.

The chain is built from TRBV6-5 and TRBJ1-2, with 7 bases aligning to TRBD1. This CDR3 spans 15 amino acids. The trim removed 6 bases at V and 4 bases at J, leaving 11 bases unmatched. Germline values: CDR1 MNHEY, CDR2 SVGAGI. DNA of the CDR3: TGTGCCAGCAGAACAAAGGGACAGCCTCCCTATGGCTACACCTTC. Translating gives CASRTKGQPPYGYTF.

The table lists this clone with a few counts. The chain recombines TRBV5-8 with TRBJ2-7, with TRBD1 as a possible D gene (5 bases). Trimming took 5 bases from V and 3 from J, leaving 18 bases between them. The CDR3 extends over 15 amino acids. Germline V CDR1 and CDR2: SGHTS, YDEGEE. For the CDR3, the DNA is TGTGCCAGCAGACCTGTCGGGCAGGGAAGCTACGAGCAGTACTTC. It yields the protein CASRPVGQGSYEQYF.

J is TRBJ2-5 and V is TRBV4-1; D is undetermined. With 3 bases removed from V and 5 bases from J, the gap between germline ends came to 13 bases. CDR3 length: 14 residues. Germline V lookup: CDR1 MGHRA, CDR2 YSYEKL. The CDR3 region has the DNA TGCGCCAGCAGCCAGCTTTCCCGGCGGGAGACCCAGTACTTC. Translated: CASSQLSRRETQYF.

The CDR3 region is CASSPRGEGLFQYF. DNA of the CDR3: TGTGCCAGCTCACCACGGGGAGAGGGCCTTTTTCAGTACTTC. The chain uses TRBV18 and TRBJ2-4, with a weak D call TRBD2 (5 bases). CDR1 is KGHSH, CDR2 LQKENI, per germline. With 1 base removed from V and 11 bases from J, the gap between germline ends came to 15 bases. This CDR3 has 14 amino acids. The whole variable domain, filled in from reference TRBV18 and TRBJ2-4, reads NAGVMQNPRHLVRRRGQEARLRCSPMKGHSHVYWYRQLPEEGLKFMVYLQKENIIDESGMPKERFSAEFPKEGPSILRIQQVVRGDSAAYFCASSPRGEGLFQYFGAGTRLSVL.

The chain uses TRBV9 and TRBJ2-3, with 11 bases fitting TRBD1. The length of the CDR3 is 15 residues. Germline V lookup: CDR1 SGDLS, CDR2 YYNGEE. V was pared by 3 bases and J by 5 bases, with 5 bases of the junction left unmatched. This CDR3 is CASSARDRGVDTQYF. The CDR3 DNA reads TGTGCCAGCAGCGCCCGGGACAGGGGGGTAGATACGCAGTATTTT. The full variable domain, with the rest looked up from reference TRBV9 and TRBJ2-3, is DSGVTQTPKHLITATGQRVTLRCSPRSGDLSVYWYQQSLDQGLQFLIQYYNGEERAKGNILERFSAQQFPDLHSELNLSSLELGDSALYFCASSARDRGVDTQYFGPGTRLTVL.

The chain has TRBV9 and TRBJ2-1; 9 nucleotides match TRBD2. This CDR3 region has 16 residues. V shed 0 bases and J 9 bases; nucleotides not matched to a gene: 10. The germline CDR1 and CDR2 sequences are SGDLS and YYNGEE. CDR3 protein: CASSVGASGMVGEQFF. CDR3 in DNA: TGTGCCAGCAGCGTAGGAGCTAGCGGGATGGTAGGTGAGCAGTTCTTC.

The chain is built from TRBV27 and TRBJ1-5; D is possibly TRBD1 (5 bases). Deletions cut 6 bases from V and 4 bases from J, with 10 bases between. The CDR3 has 13 residues. The germline V gene encodes CDR1 MNHEY and CDR2 SMNVEV (reference sequence). In nucleotides, the CDR3 is TGTGCCAGCAGCCTGACAGAGAATCAGCCCCAGCATTTT. This gives the protein CASSLTENQPQHF.

The chain has TRBV6-1 and TRBJ2-5; a weak D match, TRBD1 (6 bases). CDR3 length equals 16 residues. Germline CDR1 MNHNS, CDR2 SASEGT. V lost 3 bases and J lost 2, with 16 bases in between. The DNA of the CDR3 is TGTGCCAGCAGTGATAATACCAACAGGGCTCAAGAGACCCAGTACTTC. Residues: CASSDNTNRAQETQYF.

V usage is TRBV7-9 and J usage is TRBJ1-2, with 7 bases identical to TRBD1. Germline assignment: CDR1 SEHNR and CDR2 FQNEAQ (reference sequence). This CDR3 has 16 amino acids. After removal of 5 bases from V and 7 bases from J, the junction contained 16 bases not matched to a gene. In DNA form, the CDR3 reads TGTGCCAGCAGCCAAGAGACGATCAGGGGGGTCGGTGGCTACACCTTC. Its protein is CASSQETIRGVGGYTF. Looking up the rest from reference TRBV7-9 and TRBJ1-2 gives the full variable domain: DTGVSQNPRHKITKRGQNVTFRCDPISEHNRLYWYRQTLGQGPEFLTYFQNEAQLEKSRLLSDRFSAERPKGSFSTLEIQRTEQGDSAMYLCASSQETIRGVGGYTFGSGTRLTVV.

The J gene is TRBJ1-5, the V gene TRBV27; 8 bases line up with TRBD1. This CDR3 is 15 amino acids long. V dropped 6 bases and J dropped 2; count of bases not matched to a gene: 6. CDR1 is MNHEY, CDR2 SMNVEV, per germline (reference sequence). The DNA for the CDR3 is TGTGCCAGCAGACAGACAGGGGCCCGCAATCAGCCCCAGCATTTT. This translates into CASRQTGARNQPQHF.

The chain employs TRBV28 and TRBJ1-1, with unresolved D. This CDR3 comprises 14 residues. V was trimmed by 1 base and J by 4 bases, leaving 10 bases between them. Looked up from germline, CDR1 is MDHEN and CDR2 is SYDVKM. CDR3 sequence: CASSLSLVSTEAFF. CDR3 nucleotide sequence: TGTGCCAGCAGTTTATCATTGGTGAGCACTGAAGCTTTCTTT.

This clone was counted only a few times. The genes are TRBV2 and TRBJ1-1; 9 bases are shared with TRBD1. The germline CDR1 and CDR2 sequences are SNHLY and FYNNEI. Trimming removed 6 bases from V and 5 bases from J; junction bases left unmatched: 10. CDR3 length: 15 amino acids. DNA for the CDR3: TGTGCCAGCAGCATAAGGGACAGGGATGTTACTGAAGCTTTCTTT. This encodes CASSIRDRDVTEAFF.

The gene calls are TRBV23-1 and TRBJ1-5; possibly TRBD1 for D (5 bases). TRBV23-1 is treated as an ORF (open reading frame) with a function not yet certain. Trimming left V 4 bases short and J 0 bases short, with 10 bases between. This CDR3 is built from 15 residues. The CDR3 region has the DNA TGCGCCAGCAGTCGGGGGGAGTATAGCAATCAGCCCCAGCATTTT. Its protein is CASSRGEYSNQPQHF.